This T cell receptor beta chain was captured by sequencing in a study of identifying expanded T cells in peripheral blood. V was trimmed by 8 bases and J by 6 bases, leaving 11 bases between them. This CDR3 has 13 amino acids. Germline CDR1 reads SNHLY; CDR2 reads FYNNEI. Concerning this clone itself: The antigen is undetermined.

Data came from immunoSEQ multiplex PCR; TCRdb stores just in-frame clones and leaves some out. The profile shows about 100,000 clones, approximately 83% of them singletons. Study-level results: Across healthy donors, higher total template counts meant significantly greater approximately two-week count variance.

Sequencing was carried out using blood. The sequence was collected from a person between 18 and 75 years old in good health. The J gene is TRBJ1-6, the V gene TRBV2; a weak D match, TRBD1 (5 bases). The CDR3 DNA is TGTGCCAGCCGGGACCTACCTAATTCACCCCTCCACTTT. Translated, it gives CASRDLPNSPLHF.